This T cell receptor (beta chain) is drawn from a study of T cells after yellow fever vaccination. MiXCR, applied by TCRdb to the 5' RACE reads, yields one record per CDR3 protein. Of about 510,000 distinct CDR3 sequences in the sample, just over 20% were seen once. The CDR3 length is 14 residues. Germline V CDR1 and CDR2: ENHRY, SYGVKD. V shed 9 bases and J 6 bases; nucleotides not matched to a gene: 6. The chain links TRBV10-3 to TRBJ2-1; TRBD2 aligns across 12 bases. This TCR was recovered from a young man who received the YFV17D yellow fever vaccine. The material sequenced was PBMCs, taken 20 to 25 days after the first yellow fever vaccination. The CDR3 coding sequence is TGTGCCATAGCTAGCGGGGGGGCCATCAATGAGCAGTTCTTC. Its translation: CAIASGGAINEQFF.